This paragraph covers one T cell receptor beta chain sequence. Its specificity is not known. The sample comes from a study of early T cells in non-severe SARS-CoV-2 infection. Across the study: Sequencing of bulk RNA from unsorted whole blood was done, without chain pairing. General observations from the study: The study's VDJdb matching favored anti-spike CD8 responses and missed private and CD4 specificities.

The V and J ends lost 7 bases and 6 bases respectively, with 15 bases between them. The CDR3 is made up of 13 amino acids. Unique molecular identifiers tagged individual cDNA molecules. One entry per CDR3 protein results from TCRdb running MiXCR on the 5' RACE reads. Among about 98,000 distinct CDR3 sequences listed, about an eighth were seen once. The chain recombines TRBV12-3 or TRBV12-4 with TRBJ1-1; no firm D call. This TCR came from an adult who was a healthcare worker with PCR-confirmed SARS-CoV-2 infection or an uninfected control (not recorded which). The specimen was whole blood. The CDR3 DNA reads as TGTGCCAGCACCCTTTATGTGGCGGCTGAAGCTTTCTTT. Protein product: CASTLYVAAEAFF.